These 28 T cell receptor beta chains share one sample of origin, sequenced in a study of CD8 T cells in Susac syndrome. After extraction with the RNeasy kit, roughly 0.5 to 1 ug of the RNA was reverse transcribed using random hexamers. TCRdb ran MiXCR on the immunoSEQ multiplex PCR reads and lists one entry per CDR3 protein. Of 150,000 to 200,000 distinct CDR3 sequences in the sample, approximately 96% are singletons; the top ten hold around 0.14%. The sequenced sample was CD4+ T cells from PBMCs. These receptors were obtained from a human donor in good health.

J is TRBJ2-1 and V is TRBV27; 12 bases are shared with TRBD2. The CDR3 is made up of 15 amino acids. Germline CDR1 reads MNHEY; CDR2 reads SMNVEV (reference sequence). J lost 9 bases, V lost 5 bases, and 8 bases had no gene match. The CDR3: CASSLLAGGPSEQFF. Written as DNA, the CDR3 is TGTGCCAGCAGTCTTCTAGCGGGGGGGCCAAGTGAGCAGTTCTTC.

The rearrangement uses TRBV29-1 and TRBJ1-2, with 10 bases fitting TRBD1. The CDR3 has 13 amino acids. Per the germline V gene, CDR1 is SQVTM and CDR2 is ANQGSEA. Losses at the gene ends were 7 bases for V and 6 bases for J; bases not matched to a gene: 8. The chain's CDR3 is CSAGTGEEDGYTF. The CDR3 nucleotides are TGCAGCGCAGGGACAGGGGAAGAAGATGGCTACACCTTC. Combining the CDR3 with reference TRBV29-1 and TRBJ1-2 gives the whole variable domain SAVISQKPSRDICQRGTSLTIQCQVDSQVTMMFWYRQQPGQSLTLIATANQGSEATYESGFVIDKFPISRPNLTFSTLTVSNMSPEDSSIYLCSAGTGEEDGYTFGSGTRLTVV.

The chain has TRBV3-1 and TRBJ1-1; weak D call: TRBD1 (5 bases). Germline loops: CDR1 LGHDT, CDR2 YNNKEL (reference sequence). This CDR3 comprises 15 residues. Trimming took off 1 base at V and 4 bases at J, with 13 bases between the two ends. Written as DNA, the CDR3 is TGTGCCAGCAGCCAAGGCGGGGCGGGGGGCACTGAAGCTTTCTTT. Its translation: CASSQGGAGGTEAFF.

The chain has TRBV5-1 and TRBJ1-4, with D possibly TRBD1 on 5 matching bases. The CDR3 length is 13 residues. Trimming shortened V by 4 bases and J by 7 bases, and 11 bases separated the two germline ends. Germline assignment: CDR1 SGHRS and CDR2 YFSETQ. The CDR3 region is CASSRQTGEKLFF. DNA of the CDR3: TGCGCCAGCAGCCGCCAAACAGGTGAAAAACTGTTTTTT.

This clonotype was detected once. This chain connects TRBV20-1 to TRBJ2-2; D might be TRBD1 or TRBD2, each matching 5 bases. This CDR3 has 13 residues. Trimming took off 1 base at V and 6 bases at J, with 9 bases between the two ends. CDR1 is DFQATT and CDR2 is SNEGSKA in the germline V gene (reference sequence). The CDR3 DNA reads TGCAGTGCTAGAGTGGGGGTAGCCGGGGAGCTGTTTTTT. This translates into CSARVGVAGELFF.

Here the CDR3 DNA reads TGCAGCGTTGGGGCAGGGATCTATGGCTACACCTTC. Encoded protein: CSVGAGIYGYTF. J is TRBJ1-2 and V is TRBV29-1, with D maybe TRBD1 (5 bases). CDR1 is SQVTM and CDR2 is ANQGSEA in the germline V gene. This CDR3 is built from 12 residues. The V gene lost 4 bases and the J gene lost 4 bases, with 10 bases spanning the gap.

This CDR3 is CASSIQSGETQYF. CDR3 nucleotide sequence: TGCGCCAGCAGCATCCAATCGGGAGAGACCCAGTACTTC. This chain joins TRBV5-1 and TRBJ2-5, with D uncertain. Per the germline V gene, CDR1 is SGHRS and CDR2 is YFSETQ. V was shortened by 4 bases and J by 4 bases, with 11 bases between the two germline ends. The CDR3 has 13 residues.

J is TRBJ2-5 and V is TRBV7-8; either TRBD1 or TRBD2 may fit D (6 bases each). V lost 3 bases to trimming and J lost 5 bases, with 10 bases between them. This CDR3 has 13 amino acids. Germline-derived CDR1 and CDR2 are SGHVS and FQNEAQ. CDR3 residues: CASSFGGRETQYF. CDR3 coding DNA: TGTGCCAGCAGCTTTGGGGGGCGGGAGACCCAGTACTTC.

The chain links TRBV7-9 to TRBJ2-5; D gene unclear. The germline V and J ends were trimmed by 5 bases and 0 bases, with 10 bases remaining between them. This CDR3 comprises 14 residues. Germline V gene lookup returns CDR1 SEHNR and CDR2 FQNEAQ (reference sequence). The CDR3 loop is CASSHPPHQETQYF. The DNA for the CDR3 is TGTGCCAGCAGCCATCCCCCTCACCAAGAGACCCAGTACTTC.

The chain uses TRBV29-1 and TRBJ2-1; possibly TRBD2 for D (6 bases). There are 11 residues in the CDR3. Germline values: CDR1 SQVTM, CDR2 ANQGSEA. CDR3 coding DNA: TGCACCGGGGGTTCCTACAATGAGCAGTTCTTC. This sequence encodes CTGGSYNEQFF.

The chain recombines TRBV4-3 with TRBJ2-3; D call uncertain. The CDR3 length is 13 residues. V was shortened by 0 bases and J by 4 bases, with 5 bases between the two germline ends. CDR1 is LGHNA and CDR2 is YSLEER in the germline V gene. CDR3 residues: CASSQDQADTQYF. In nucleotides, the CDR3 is TGCGCCAGCAGCCAAGACCAGGCAGATACGCAGTATTTT.

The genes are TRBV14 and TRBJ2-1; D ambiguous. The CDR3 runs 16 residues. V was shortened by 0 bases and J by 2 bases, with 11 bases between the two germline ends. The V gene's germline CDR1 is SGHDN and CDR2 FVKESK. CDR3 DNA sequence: TGTGCCAGCAGCCAAGAGGGCGGTATCCCCTACAATGAGCAGTTCTTC. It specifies CASSQEGGIPYNEQFF.

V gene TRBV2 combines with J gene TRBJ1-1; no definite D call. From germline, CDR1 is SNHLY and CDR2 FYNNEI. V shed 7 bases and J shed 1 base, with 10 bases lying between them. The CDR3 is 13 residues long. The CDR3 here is CASMESANTEAFF. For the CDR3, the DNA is TGTGCCAGCATGGAGTCGGCGAACACTGAAGCTTTCTTT.

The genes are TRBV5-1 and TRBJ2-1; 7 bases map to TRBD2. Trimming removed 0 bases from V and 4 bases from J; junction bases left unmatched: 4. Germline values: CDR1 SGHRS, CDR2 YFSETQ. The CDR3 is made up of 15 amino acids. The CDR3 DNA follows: TGCGCCAGCAGCTTGGATCGAGCGGGGTACAATGAGCAGTTCTTC. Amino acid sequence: CASSLDRAGYNEQFF.

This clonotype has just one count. DNA for the CDR3: TGTGCCAGCAGTTTGGCCCGGCTGACCTACGAGCAGTACTTC. It codes for CASSLARLTYEQYF. The chain carries TRBV12-3 or TRBV12-4 and TRBJ2-7; D is unclear. The CDR3 sequence is 14 residues long. Trimming took off 3 bases at V and 2 bases at J, with 11 bases between the two ends.

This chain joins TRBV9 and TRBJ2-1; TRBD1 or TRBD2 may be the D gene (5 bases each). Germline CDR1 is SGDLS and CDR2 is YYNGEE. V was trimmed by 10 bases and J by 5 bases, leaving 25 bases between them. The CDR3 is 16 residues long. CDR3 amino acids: CAGSSTGTVGDNEQFF. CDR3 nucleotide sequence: TGTGCCGGCTCTTCAACCGGGACCGTGGGCGACAATGAGCAGTTCTTC.

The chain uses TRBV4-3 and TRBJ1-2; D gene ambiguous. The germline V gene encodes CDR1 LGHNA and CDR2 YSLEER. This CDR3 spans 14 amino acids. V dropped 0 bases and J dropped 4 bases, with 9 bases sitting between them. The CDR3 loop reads CASSQERSAYGYTF. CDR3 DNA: TGCGCCAGCAGCCAAGAACGGTCAGCCTATGGCTACACCTTC.

The CDR3 reads CASSVAPDYNEQFF. The CDR3 coding sequence is TGTGCCAGCAGCGTAGCTCCAGACTACAATGAGCAGTTCTTC. The genes are TRBV9 and TRBJ2-1; D gene uncertain. CDR3 size: 14 residues. CDR1 is SGDLS, CDR2 YYNGEE, per germline. Trimming removed 0 bases at V and 3 bases at J, with 7 bases between.

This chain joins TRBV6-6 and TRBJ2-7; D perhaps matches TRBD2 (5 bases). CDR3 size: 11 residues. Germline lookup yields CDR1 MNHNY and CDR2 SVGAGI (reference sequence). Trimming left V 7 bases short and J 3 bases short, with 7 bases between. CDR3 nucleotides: TGTGCCAGCACCGGGGACTACGAGCAGTACTTC. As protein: CASTGDYEQYF.

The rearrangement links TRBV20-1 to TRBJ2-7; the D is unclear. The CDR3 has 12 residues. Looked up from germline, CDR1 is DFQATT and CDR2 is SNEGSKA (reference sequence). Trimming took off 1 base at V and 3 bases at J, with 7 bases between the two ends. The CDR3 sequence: CSARGEFYEQYF. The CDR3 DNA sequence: TGCAGTGCTAGAGGCGAGTTCTACGAGCAGTACTTC.

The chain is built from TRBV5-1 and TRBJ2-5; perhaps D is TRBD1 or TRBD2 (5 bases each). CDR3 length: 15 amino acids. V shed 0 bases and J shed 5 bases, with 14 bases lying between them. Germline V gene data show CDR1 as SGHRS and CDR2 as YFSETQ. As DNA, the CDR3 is TGCGCCAGCAGCTTGGAAGGGGCCGGGATGGAGACCCAGTACTTC. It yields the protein CASSLEGAGMETQYF. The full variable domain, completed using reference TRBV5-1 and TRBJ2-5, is KAGVTQTPRYLIKTRGQQVTLSCSPISGHRSVSWYQQTPGQGLQFLFEYFSETQRNKGNFPGRFSGRQFSNSRSEMNVSTLELGDSALYLCASSLEGAGMETQYFGPGTRLLVL.

DNA for the CDR3: TGTGCCAGCAGCTTAGAACCGACCAGCGACCAGTACTTC. It specifies CASSLEPTSDQYF. The V and J genes are TRBV11-2 and TRBJ2-5; D unresolved. Germline V gene data show CDR1 as SGHAT and CDR2 as FQNNGV. The length of the CDR3 is 13 residues. V was clipped by 0 bases and J by 10 bases, with 12 bases between them.

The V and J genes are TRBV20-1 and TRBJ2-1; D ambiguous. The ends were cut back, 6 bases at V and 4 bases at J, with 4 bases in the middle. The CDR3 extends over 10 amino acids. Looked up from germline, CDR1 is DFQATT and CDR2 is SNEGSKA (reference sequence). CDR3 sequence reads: CSAVYNEQFF. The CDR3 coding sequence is TGCAGTGCCGTTTACAATGAGCAGTTCTTC.

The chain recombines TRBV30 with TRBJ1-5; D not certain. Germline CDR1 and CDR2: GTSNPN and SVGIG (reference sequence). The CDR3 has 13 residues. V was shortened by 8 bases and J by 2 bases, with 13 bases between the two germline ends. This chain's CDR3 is CANRADGNQPQHF. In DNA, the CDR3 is TGTGCCAACCGGGCCGACGGCAATCAGCCCCAGCATTTT.

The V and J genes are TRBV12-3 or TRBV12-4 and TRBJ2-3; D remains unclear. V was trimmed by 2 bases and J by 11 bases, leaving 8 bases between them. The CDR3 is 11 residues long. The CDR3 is CASSLILEQYF. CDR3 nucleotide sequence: TGTGCCAGCAGTTTAATTTTGGAGCAGTATTTT.

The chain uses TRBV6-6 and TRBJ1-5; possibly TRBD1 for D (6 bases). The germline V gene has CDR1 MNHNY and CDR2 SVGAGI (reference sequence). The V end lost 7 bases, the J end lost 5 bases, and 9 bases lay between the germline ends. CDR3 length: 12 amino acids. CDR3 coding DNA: TGTGCCAGCAAACACAGGGATCAGCCCCAGCATTTT. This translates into CASKHRDQPQHF.

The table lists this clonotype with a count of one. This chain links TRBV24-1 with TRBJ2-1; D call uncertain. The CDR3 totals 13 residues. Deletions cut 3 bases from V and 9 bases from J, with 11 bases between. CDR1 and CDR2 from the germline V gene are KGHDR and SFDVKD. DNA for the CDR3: TGTGCCACCAGTGATGATTTCATTTCTGAGCAGTTCTTC. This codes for CATSDDFISEQFF.

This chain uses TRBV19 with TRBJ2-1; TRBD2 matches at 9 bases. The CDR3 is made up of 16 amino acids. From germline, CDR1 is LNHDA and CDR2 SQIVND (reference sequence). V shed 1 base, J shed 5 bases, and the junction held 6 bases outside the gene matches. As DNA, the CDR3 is TGTGCCAGTAGTATAGGAGCGGGGGGCCCCCACAATGAGCAGTTCTTC. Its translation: CASSIGAGGPHNEQFF.